One TCR beta chain is described in this entry. As originally analysed: Reference gene primer amplification yielded estimated nucleated cell counts. The assay was immunoSEQ multiplex PCR, and TCRdb's table has in-frame clones only and misses some. The DNA was the basis for D and trimming; V, J and clone size are from that table. The sample includes around 100,000 clones, 87% of them seen just once. This sample was taken from a study of blood T cell repertoires in COVID-19. Study overall: Donors in the United States, Italy and Spain gave samples during acute or convalescent COVID-19. Nucleic acid was either cDNA or gDNA, and it came from T cells, B-cell-depleted T cells, or PBMCs.

Germline CDR1 SGHTA, CDR2 FQGNSA. The V gene lost 5 bases and the J gene lost 6 bases, with 5 bases spanning the gap. The CDR3 extends over 11 amino acids. The chain couples TRBV7-2 to TRBJ2-1; D gene ambiguous. This TCR came from a man over 45 in a cohort sampled during active COVID-19. Sequenced input: peripheral blood. The CDR3 loop reads CASSPRNEQFF. The CDR3 DNA sequence: TGTGCCAGCAGCCCGCGCAATGAGCAGTTCTTC.